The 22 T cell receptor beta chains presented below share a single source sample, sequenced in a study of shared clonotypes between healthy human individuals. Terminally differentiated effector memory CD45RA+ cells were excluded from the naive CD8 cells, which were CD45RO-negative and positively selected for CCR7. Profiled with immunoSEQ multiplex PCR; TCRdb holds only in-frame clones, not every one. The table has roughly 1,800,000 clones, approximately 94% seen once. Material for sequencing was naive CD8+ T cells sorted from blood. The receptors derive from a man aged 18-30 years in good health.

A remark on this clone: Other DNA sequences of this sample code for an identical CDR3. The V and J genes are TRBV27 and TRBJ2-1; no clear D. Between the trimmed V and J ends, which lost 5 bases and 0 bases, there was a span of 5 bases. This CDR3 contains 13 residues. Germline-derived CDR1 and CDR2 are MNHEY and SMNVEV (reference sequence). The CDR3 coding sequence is TGTGCCAGCAGTCTCGACTCCTACAATGAGCAGTTCTTC. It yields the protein CASSLDSYNEQFF.

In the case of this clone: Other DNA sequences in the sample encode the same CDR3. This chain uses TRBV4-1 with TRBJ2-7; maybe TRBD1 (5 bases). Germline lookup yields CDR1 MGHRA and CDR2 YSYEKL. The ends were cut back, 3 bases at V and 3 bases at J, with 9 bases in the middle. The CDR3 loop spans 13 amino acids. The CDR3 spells CASSQRDSYEQYF. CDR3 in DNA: TGCGCCAGCAGCCAGAGAGACAGCTACGAGCAGTACTTC.

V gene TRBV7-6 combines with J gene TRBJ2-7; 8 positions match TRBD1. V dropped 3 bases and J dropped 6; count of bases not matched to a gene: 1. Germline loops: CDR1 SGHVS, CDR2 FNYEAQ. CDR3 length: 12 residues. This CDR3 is CASSLGQAEQYF. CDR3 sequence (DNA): TGTGCCAGCAGCTTGGGACAGGCCGAGCAGTACTTC.

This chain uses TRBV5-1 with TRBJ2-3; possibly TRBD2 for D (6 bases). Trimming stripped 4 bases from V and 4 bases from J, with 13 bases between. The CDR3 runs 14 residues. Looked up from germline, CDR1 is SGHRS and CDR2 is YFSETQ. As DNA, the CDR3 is TGCGCCAGCAGCGTGGGACTCCTCCCAGATACGCAGTATTTT. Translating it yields CASSVGLLPDTQYF.

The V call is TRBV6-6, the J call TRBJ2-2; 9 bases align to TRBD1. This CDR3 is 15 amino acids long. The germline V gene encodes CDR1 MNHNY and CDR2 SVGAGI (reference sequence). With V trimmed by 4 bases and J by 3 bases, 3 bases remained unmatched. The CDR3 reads CASSSGTGYTGELFF. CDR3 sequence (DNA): TGTGCCAGCAGTTCCGGGACAGGGTACACCGGGGAGCTGTTTTTT.

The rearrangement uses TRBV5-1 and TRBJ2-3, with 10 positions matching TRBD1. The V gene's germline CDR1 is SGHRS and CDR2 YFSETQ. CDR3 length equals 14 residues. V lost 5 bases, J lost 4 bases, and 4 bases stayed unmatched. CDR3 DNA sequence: TGCGCCAGCAGTTGGACAGGGGGAGCAGATACGCAGTATTTT. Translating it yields CASSWTGGADTQYF.

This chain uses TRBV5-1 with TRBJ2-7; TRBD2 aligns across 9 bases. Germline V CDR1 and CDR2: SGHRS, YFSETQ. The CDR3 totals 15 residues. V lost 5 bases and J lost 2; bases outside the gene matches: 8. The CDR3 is CASREGLAATYEQYF. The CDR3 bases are TGCGCCAGCAGGGAGGGACTAGCCGCGACCTACGAGCAGTACTTC.

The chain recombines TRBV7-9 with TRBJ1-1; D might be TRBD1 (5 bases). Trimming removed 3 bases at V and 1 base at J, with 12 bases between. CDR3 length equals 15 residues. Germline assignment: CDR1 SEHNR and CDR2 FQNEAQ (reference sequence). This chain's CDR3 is CASSFRGDGNTEAFF. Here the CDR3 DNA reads TGTGCCAGCAGCTTTCGGGGGGATGGGAACACTGAAGCTTTCTTT.

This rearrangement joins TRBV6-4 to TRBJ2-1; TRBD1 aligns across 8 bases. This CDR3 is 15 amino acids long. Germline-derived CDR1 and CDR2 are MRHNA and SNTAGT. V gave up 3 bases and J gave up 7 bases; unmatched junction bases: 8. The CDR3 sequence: CASSEDRGTGNEQFF. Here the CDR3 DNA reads TGTGCCAGCAGTGAAGACAGGGGCACGGGGAATGAGCAGTTCTTC.

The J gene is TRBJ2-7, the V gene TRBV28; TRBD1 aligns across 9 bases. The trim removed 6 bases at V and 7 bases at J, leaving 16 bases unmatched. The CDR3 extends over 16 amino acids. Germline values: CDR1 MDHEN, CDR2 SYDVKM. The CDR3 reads CASSSIVRTGVGEQYF. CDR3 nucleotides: TGTGCCAGCAGCTCAATCGTGAGGACAGGGGTAGGGGAGCAGTACTTC. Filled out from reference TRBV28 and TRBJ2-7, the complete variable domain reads DVKVTQSSRYLVKRTGEKVFLECVQDMDHENMFWYRQDPGLGLRLIYFSYDVKMKEKGDIPEGYSVSREKKERFSLILESASTNQTSMYLCASSSIVRTGVGEQYFGPGTRLTVT.

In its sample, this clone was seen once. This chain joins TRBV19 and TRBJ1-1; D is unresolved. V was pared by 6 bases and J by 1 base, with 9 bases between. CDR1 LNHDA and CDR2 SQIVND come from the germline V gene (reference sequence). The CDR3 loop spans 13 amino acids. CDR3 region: CASRWERNTEAFF. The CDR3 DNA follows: TGTGCCAGTAGGTGGGAAAGGAACACTGAAGCTTTCTTT. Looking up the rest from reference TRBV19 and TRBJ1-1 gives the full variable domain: DGGITQSPKYLFRKEGQNVTLSCEQNLNHDAMYWYRQDPGQGLRLIYYSQIVNDFQKGDIAEGYSVSREKKESFPLTVTSAQKNPTAFYLCASRWERNTEAFFGQGTRLTVV.

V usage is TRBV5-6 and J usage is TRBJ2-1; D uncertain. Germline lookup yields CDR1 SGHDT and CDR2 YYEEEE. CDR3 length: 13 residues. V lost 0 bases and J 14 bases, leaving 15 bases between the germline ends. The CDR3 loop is CASSLAGDQREFF. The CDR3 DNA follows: TGTGCCAGCAGCTTGGCAGGCGATCAAAGGGAGTTCTTC.

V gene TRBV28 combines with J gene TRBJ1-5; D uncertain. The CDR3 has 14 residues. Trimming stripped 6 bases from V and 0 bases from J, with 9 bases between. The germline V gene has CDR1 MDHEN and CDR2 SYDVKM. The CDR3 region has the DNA TGTGCCAGCAGGTGGTCGTATAGCAATCAGCCCCAGCATTTT. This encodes CASRWSYSNQPQHF.

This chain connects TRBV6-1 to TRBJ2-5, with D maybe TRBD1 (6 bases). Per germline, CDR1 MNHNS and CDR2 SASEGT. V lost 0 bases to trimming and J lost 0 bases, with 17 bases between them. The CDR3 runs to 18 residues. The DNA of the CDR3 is TGTGCCAGCAGTGAAGCTCCGACAGGACCGGCCTACCAAGAGACCCAGTACTTC. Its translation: CASSEAPTGPAYQETQYF.

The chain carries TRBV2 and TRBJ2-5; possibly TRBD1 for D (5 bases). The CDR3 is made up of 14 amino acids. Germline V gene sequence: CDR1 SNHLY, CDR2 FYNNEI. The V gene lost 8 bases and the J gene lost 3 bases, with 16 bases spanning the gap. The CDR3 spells CASELGQGKETQYF. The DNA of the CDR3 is TGTGCCAGCGAATTAGGCCAGGGAAAAGAGACCCAGTACTTC. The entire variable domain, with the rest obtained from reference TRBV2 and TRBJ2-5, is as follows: EPEVTQTPSHQVTQMGQEVILRCVPISNHLYFYWYRQILGQKVEFLVSFYNNEISEKSEIFDDQFSVERPDGSNFTLKIRSTKLEDSAMYFCASELGQGKETQYFGPGTRLLVL.

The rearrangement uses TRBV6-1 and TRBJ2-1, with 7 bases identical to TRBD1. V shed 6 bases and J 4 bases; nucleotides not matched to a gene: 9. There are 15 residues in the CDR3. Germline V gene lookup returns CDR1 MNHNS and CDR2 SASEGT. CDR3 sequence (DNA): TGTGCCAGCAGACTGTGGGACAGTACATACAATGAGCAGTTCTTC. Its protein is CASRLWDSTYNEQFF.

This CDR3 reads CASSLGSYTEAFF. The DNA of the CDR3 is TGTGCCAGCAGCTTGGGGAGCTACACTGAAGCTTTCTTT. The chain employs TRBV5-8 and TRBJ1-1; D is uncertain. V was shortened by 0 bases and J by 3 bases, with 6 bases between the two germline ends. The germline gives CDR1 SGHTS, CDR2 YDEGEE. This CDR3 has 13 amino acids. Filled out from reference TRBV5-8 and TRBJ1-1, the complete variable domain reads EAGVTQSPTHLIKTRGQQATLRCSPISGHTSVYWYQQALGLGLQFLLWYDEGEERNRGNFPPRFSGRQFPNYSSELNVNALELEDSALYLCASSLGSYTEAFFGQGTRLTVV.

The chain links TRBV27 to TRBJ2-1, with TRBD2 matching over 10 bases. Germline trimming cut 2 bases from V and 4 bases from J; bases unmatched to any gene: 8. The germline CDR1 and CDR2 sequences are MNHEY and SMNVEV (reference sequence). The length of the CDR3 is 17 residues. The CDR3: CASSLTHPSGGYNEQFF. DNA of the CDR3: TGTGCCAGCAGTTTAACCCATCCTAGCGGGGGATACAATGAGCAGTTCTTC.

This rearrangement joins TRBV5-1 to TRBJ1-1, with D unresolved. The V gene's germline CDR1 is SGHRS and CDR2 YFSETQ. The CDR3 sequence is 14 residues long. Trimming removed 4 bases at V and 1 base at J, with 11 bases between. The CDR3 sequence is CASSPFTPNTEAFF. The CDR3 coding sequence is TGCGCCAGCAGCCCCTTCACACCGAACACTGAAGCTTTCTTT.

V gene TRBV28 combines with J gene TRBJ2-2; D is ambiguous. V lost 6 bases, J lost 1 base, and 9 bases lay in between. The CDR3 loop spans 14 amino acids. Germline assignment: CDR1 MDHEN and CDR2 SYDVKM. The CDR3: CASSQQLNTGELFF. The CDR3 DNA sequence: TGTGCCAGCAGCCAACAACTGAACACCGGGGAGCTGTTTTTT.

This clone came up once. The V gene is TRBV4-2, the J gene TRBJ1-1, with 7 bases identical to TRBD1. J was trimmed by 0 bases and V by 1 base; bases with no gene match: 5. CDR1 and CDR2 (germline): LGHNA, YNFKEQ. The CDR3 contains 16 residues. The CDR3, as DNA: TGTGCCAGCAGCCAAGGGACAGGCGATTTGAACACTGAAGCTTTCTTT. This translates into CASSQGTGDLNTEAFF.

In DNA form, the CDR3 reads TGTGCCAGCAGCAAACTAGCGGGAGGCCTCTACGAGCAGTACTTC. Its translation: CASSKLAGGLYEQYF. The J gene is TRBJ2-7, the V gene TRBV7-9, with TRBD2 matching over 12 bases. CDR1 SEHNR and CDR2 FQNEAQ come from the germline V gene (reference sequence). The CDR3 length is 15 residues. V lost 5 bases to trimming and J lost 3 bases; unmatched junction nucleotides: 5.